The next 30 T cell receptor beta chains were all read from a single sample in a study of shared clonotypes between healthy human individuals. Generated by immunoSEQ multiplex PCR, the TCRdb table keeps only in-frame clones and is missing some. The table records hundreds of thousands of clones, 85% to 95% of them present only once. As defined, naive CD8 cells were CD45RO-negative and positively selected for CCR7, with terminally differentiated effector memory CD45RA+ cells excluded. The sample comprised naive CD8+ T cells sorted from blood. Receptors originate from a man aged 25-45 years in good health.

The rearrangement links TRBV4-1 to TRBJ2-7; TRBD2 matches at 10 bases. The CDR3 has 16 amino acids. Germline assignment: CDR1 MGHRA and CDR2 YSYEKL. Unmatched junction bases numbered 5, after V lost 0 bases and J lost 3 bases. The CDR3 loop is CASSQEAAGGNYEQYF. The CDR3 bases are TGCGCCAGCAGCCAAGAGGCAGCGGGAGGGAACTACGAGCAGTACTTC.

The chain recombines TRBV10-3 with TRBJ1-1; 8 nucleotides line up with TRBD1. Trimming took 6 bases from V and 0 from J; bases not matched to a gene: 9. Germline V CDR1 and CDR2: ENHRY, SYGVKD. The CDR3 covers 16 residues. CDR3 amino acids: CAISHDRGDLNTEAFF. DNA for the CDR3: TGTGCCATCAGCCACGACAGGGGAGATTTGAACACTGAAGCTTTCTTT.

This clone was seen once. V is TRBV7-2 and J is TRBJ2-2; D gene unclear. The CDR3 length is 15 residues. V was clipped by 2 bases and J by 6 bases, with 13 bases between them. The germline V gene encodes CDR1 SGHTA and CDR2 FQGNSA. The CDR3 spells CASSLSVFSPGELFF. CDR3 sequence (DNA): TGTGCCAGCAGCTTAAGTGTTTTCTCCCCCGGGGAGCTGTTTTTT. The full variable domain, in which reference TRBV7-2 and TRBJ2-2 provide the parts outside the CDR3, is GAGVSQSPSNKVTEKGKDVELRCDPISGHTALYWYRQSLGQGLEFLIYFQGNSAPDKSGLPSDRFSAERTGGSVSTLTIQRTQQEDSAVYLCASSLSVFSPGELFFGEGSRLTVL.

The V call is TRBV6-1, the J call TRBJ1-1; D gene uncertain. The germline gives CDR1 MNHNS, CDR2 SASEGT. The CDR3 sequence is 14 residues long. Trimming cost V 7 bases and J 0 bases, with 12 bases left between them. In DNA, the CDR3 is TGTGCCAGCACGACCGGACTCCTGAACACTGAAGCTTTCTTT. Protein product: CASTTGLLNTEAFF.

The chain joins TRBV11-2 to TRBJ2-1; 10 bases fit TRBD1. CDR3 length: 15 amino acids. Trimming took 4 bases from V and 7 from J; bases not matched to a gene: 7. Germline-derived CDR1 and CDR2 are SGHAT and FQNNGV. In nucleotides, the CDR3 is TGTGCCAGCAGCTCCGCCGGGACAGGGGAAAATGAGCAGTTCTTC. This sequence encodes CASSSAGTGENEQFF.

The rearrangement joins TRBV28 to TRBJ2-7; 7 nucleotides match TRBD1. J was trimmed by 2 bases and V by 9 bases; bases with no gene match: 13. Germline V gives CDR1 MDHEN, CDR2 SYDVKM. The CDR3 spans 15 residues. The CDR3 protein is CASIERQGIAYEQYF. The CDR3, as DNA: TGTGCCAGTATCGAGAGACAGGGCATAGCCTACGAGCAGTACTTC.

The chain couples TRBV7-9 to TRBJ2-1, with D possibly matching TRBD1 (5 bases). The CDR3 runs to 15 residues. The germline CDR1 and CDR2 sequences are SEHNR and FQNEAQ (reference sequence). Trimming left V 1 base short and J 5 bases short, with 12 bases between. CDR3 region: CASSLGGRVNNEQFF. CDR3 sequence (DNA): TGTGCCAGCAGCTTAGGCGGCAGGGTCAACAATGAGCAGTTCTTC.

J is TRBJ1-1 and V is TRBV7-9; D is unresolved. The CDR3 covers 11 residues. Germline V gives CDR1 SEHNR, CDR2 FQNEAQ (reference sequence). V shed 1 base and J shed 10 bases, with 7 bases lying between them. The CDR3 region is CASSLVPGAFF. The CDR3 DNA sequence: TGTGCCAGCAGCTTAGTTCCAGGAGCTTTCTTT.

This clone showed up just once. V gene TRBV7-9 combines with J gene TRBJ1-4, with D tentatively TRBD1 (6 bases). V was cut by 7 bases and J by 7 bases, with 16 bases left in between. Germline V lookup: CDR1 SEHNR, CDR2 FQNEAQ (reference sequence). The CDR3 sequence is 14 residues long. CDR3 sequence: CASTWTGGGEKLFF. The CDR3 DNA sequence: TGTGCCAGCACCTGGACCGGGGGCGGTGAAAAACTGTTTTTT.

CDR3 in amino acids: CASSLAAGINQPQHF. CDR3 coding DNA: TGTGCCAGCAGCTTGGCCGCAGGTATCAATCAGCCCCAGCATTTT. V and J are TRBV5-6 and TRBJ1-5; D is ambiguous. CDR1 is SGHDT, CDR2 YYEEEE, per germline. Deletions cut 0 bases from V and 3 bases from J, with 10 bases between. The CDR3 length is 15 residues.

J is TRBJ1-5 and V is TRBV29-1, with TRBD1 matching 9 bases. V shed 4 bases, J shed 7 bases, and the junction held 5 bases outside the gene matches. Looked up from germline, CDR1 is SQVTM and CDR2 is ANQGSEA. The CDR3 sequence is 13 residues long. CDR3 loop: CSVVTGGAQPQHF. In DNA form, the CDR3 reads TGCAGCGTTGTAACAGGGGGCGCGCAGCCCCAGCATTTT.

To note about this clone: This sample includes further DNA sequences coding for the same CDR3. CDR3: CASSVGGGNQPQHF. CDR3 DNA sequence: TGTGCCAGCAGCGTGGGGGGGGGCAATCAGCCCCAGCATTTT. The chain has TRBV9 and TRBJ1-5; weak D call: TRBD1 (5 bases). This CDR3 is 14 amino acids long. Germline V gives CDR1 SGDLS, CDR2 YYNGEE. Between the trimmed V and J ends, which lost 2 bases and 2 bases, there was a span of 8 bases.

The CDR3 protein is CASSALAGGYNEQFF. As DNA, the CDR3 is TGTGCCAGTAGTGCTCTAGCGGGAGGCTACAATGAGCAGTTCTTC. V usage is TRBV19 and J usage is TRBJ2-1; 11 bases line up with TRBD2. J lost 3 bases, V lost 5 bases, and 3 bases had no gene match. This CDR3 has 15 residues. Germline CDR1 is LNHDA and CDR2 is SQIVND (reference sequence).

This chain joins TRBV2 and TRBJ2-7; 8 nucleotides align to TRBD2. CDR1 SNHLY and CDR2 FYNNEI come from the germline V gene. V dropped 4 bases and J dropped 0; count of bases not matched to a gene: 2. This CDR3 comprises 14 residues. The CDR3 protein is CASSATSGSYEQYF. CDR3 in DNA: TGTGCCAGCAGTGCCACTAGCGGCTCCTACGAGCAGTACTTC.

About this clone: Other DNA sequences in the same sample also yield this CDR3. V usage is TRBV7-9 and J usage is TRBJ2-7; D unclear. The V gene lost 4 bases and the J gene lost 2 bases, with 3 bases spanning the gap. The CDR3 contains 11 residues. Germline V gene lookup returns CDR1 SEHNR and CDR2 FQNEAQ (reference sequence). The CDR3 protein is CASSSAYEQYF. The CDR3, as DNA: TGTGCCAGCAGCTCTGCCTACGAGCAGTACTTC.

The V gene is TRBV9, the J gene TRBJ2-1; TRBD1 might be the D (5 bases). The CDR3 consists of 15 residues. Trimming stripped 4 bases from V and 2 bases from J, with 13 bases between. Germline V gene sequence: CDR1 SGDLS, CDR2 YYNGEE. The DNA of the CDR3 is TGTGCCAGCAGCCGATCCCTAGGGGCCTACAATGAGCAGTTCTTC. It specifies CASSRSLGAYNEQFF.

The J gene is TRBJ2-2, the V gene TRBV10-1; D remains unclear. The CDR3 runs to 13 residues. Germline values: CDR1 WNHNN, CDR2 SYGVQD (reference sequence). Trimming stripped 4 bases from V and 0 bases from J, with 3 bases between. CDR3 region: CASSGANTGELFF. CDR3 DNA sequence: TGCGCCAGCAGTGGGGCGAACACCGGGGAGCTGTTTTTT.

The J gene is TRBJ2-7, the V gene TRBV11-2; D is ambiguous. The germline V gene has CDR1 SGHAT and CDR2 FQNNGV. The CDR3 spans 13 residues. Trimming stripped 5 bases from V and 3 bases from J, with 11 bases between. Here the CDR3 DNA reads TGTGCCAGCAGCCAAGGGCGAAACTACGAGCAGTACTTC. The encoded protein is CASSQGRNYEQYF.

The genes are TRBV2 and TRBJ2-3; 10 bases fit TRBD2. V gave up 10 bases and J gave up 0 bases; unmatched junction bases: 4. CDR1 SNHLY and CDR2 FYNNEI come from the germline V gene. The CDR3 contains 14 residues. CDR3: CATLAGGSTDTQYF. CDR3 coding DNA: TGTGCCACCTTAGCGGGAGGTAGCACAGATACGCAGTATTTT.

This chain joins TRBV7-9 and TRBJ1-2; 7 nucleotides match TRBD1. This CDR3 region has 18 residues. Trimming removed 5 bases from V and 4 bases from J; junction bases left unmatched: 19. CDR1 SEHNR and CDR2 FQNEAQ come from the germline V gene (reference sequence). CDR3 DNA sequence: TGTGCCAGCAGCAGAGCCGGGACAGTCTCCTCTTCTCGCTATGGCTACACCTTC. Its protein is CASSRAGTVSSSRYGYTF. The variable domain in full, completed from reference TRBV7-9 and TRBJ1-2, reads DTGVSQNPRHKITKRGQNVTFRCDPISEHNRLYWYRQTLGQGPEFLTYFQNEAQLEKSRLLSDRFSAERPKGSFSTLEIQRTEQGDSAMYLCASSRAGTVSSSRYGYTFGSGTRLTVV.

The chain uses TRBV4-1 and TRBJ2-1, with TRBD2 as a possible D gene (6 bases). Per germline, CDR1 MGHRA and CDR2 YSYEKL. The V and J ends lost 5 bases and 4 bases respectively, with 12 bases between them. The CDR3 has 14 residues. CDR3 bases: TGCGCCAGCAGCGATAGTGCGGGGTACAATGAGCAGTTCTTC. The encoded protein is CASSDSAGYNEQFF.

This chain connects TRBV27 to TRBJ2-3; maybe TRBD2 (6 bases). V was pared by 2 bases and J by 6 bases, with 24 bases between. This CDR3 comprises 18 residues. The germline gives CDR1 MNHEY, CDR2 SMNVEV (reference sequence). The CDR3 region has the DNA TGTGCCAGCAGTTTAGGGGTCTCAGCGGGCCGAGCTATTGATACGCAGTATTTT. This gives the protein CASSLGVSAGRAIDTQYF.

This clone showed up just a few times. The chain combines TRBV13 with TRBJ2-5, with 8 bases identical to TRBD1. After removal of 4 bases from V and 5 bases from J, the junction contained 21 bases not matched to a gene. The germline CDR1 and CDR2 sequences are PRHDT and FYEKMQ (reference sequence). This CDR3 has 19 residues. This CDR3 reads CASSSQGARGSASMETQYF. CDR3 in DNA: TGTGCCAGCAGCTCTCAGGGGGCTCGGGGTAGCGCGAGTATGGAGACCCAGTACTTC.

This chain links TRBV10-2 with TRBJ2-7, with D maybe TRBD2 (6 bases). Germline CDR1 WSHSY, CDR2 SAAADI. This CDR3 has 17 residues. V shed 2 bases and J shed 3 bases, with 20 bases lying between them. CDR3: CASSEPNLPSASYEQYF. CDR3 sequence (DNA): TGCGCCAGCAGTGAGCCAAACCTACCTAGCGCAAGCTACGAGCAGTACTTC.

The rearrangement joins TRBV28 to TRBJ2-7, with TRBD2 as a possible D gene (5 bases). V was clipped by 6 bases and J by 4 bases, with 19 bases between them. The germline V gene has CDR1 MDHEN and CDR2 SYDVKM. This CDR3 spans 15 amino acids. CDR3 loop: CASSQTLRGTYEQYF. CDR3 DNA sequence: TGTGCCAGCAGCCAGACCCTCCGGGGAACTTACGAGCAGTACTTC.

With respect to this clone: Different DNA sequences within this sample yield the same CDR3. This sequence joins TRBV28 and TRBJ2-1; D unresolved. The length of the CDR3 is 11 residues. CDR1 is MDHEN and CDR2 is SYDVKM in the germline V gene. V lost 5 bases and J 7 bases, leaving 6 bases between the germline ends. The CDR3: CASSLLNEQFF. Written as DNA, the CDR3 is TGTGCCAGCAGTCTCCTGAATGAGCAGTTCTTC.

The chain recombines TRBV10-1 with TRBJ2-3; 10 bases fit TRBD2. In germline, CDR1 is WNHNN, CDR2 SYGVQD (reference sequence). Unmatched junction bases numbered 8, after V lost 6 bases and J lost 2 bases. The CDR3 runs 16 residues. The CDR3 loop is CASSAAGTSDTDTQYF. The CDR3 DNA reads TGCGCCAGCAGCGCTGCCGGGACTAGCGACACAGATACGCAGTATTTT.

The chain combines TRBV7-9 with TRBJ2-7, with TRBD1 as a possible D gene (6 bases). Germline assignment: CDR1 SEHNR and CDR2 FQNEAQ (reference sequence). The CDR3 is made up of 14 amino acids. V shed 4 bases and J shed 3 bases, with 13 bases lying between them. The CDR3 bases are TGTGCCAGCAGCTCGGGACACGAGAACTACGAGCAGTACTTC. Its protein is CASSSGHENYEQYF. Full variable domain (missing parts from reference TRBV7-9 and TRBJ2-7): DTGVSQNPRHKITKRGQNVTFRCDPISEHNRLYWYRQTLGQGPEFLTYFQNEAQLEKSRLLSDRFSAERPKGSFSTLEIQRTEQGDSAMYLCASSSGHENYEQYFGPGTRLTVT.

The rearrangement joins TRBV7-8 to TRBJ2-5, with D perhaps matching TRBD1 or TRBD2 (6 bases each). Germline lookup yields CDR1 SGHVS and CDR2 FQNEAQ. V lost 5 bases and J lost 4, with 11 bases in between. This CDR3 region has 13 residues. The chain's CDR3 is CASSPRGAETQYF. The CDR3 DNA reads TGTGCCAGCAGCCCAAGGGGGGCAGAGACCCAGTACTTC.

V and J are TRBV29-1 and TRBJ2-5; 7 bases are a match to TRBD2. Germline values: CDR1 SQVTM, CDR2 ANQGSEA. CDR3 length equals 16 residues. The ends lost 4 bases at V and 0 bases at J; junction bases unmatched: 11. Here the CDR3 DNA reads TGCAGCGTTGGTCAAGGGACTACCCAGTACCAAGAGACCCAGTACTTC. This codes for CSVGQGTTQYQETQYF.